This T cell receptor (beta chain) was retrieved from a study of blood T cell repertoires in COVID-19. The method was immunoSEQ multiplex PCR; TCRdb's version includes in-frame clones alone and lacks a portion of them. The sample records 35,000 to 45,000 clones, about 88% being singletons. In germline, CDR1 is MNHEY, CDR2 SVGAGI. CDR3 length: 13 residues. With 4 bases removed from V and 1 base from J, the gap between germline ends came to 7 bases. The chain recombines TRBV6-5 with TRBJ1-2; no clear D. The origin of this receptor is a human donor in a cohort sampled during active COVID-19. Material for sequencing was peripheral blood. The CDR3 nucleotides are TGTGCCAGCAGTTCAGTTAATAACTATGGCTACACCTTC. Its translation is CASSSVNNYGYTF.